This is a list of T cell receptor beta chains from one sample in a study of blood T cell repertoires in COVID-19. Sequencing used immunoSEQ multiplex PCR; TCRdb keeps in-frame clones, though not all of them. In the table there are about 400,000 clones, 88% of which are singletons. Sequenced sample: PBMCs or T cells enriched from blood (not recorded which). The receptors derive from a woman aged 40 to 50 with acute COVID-19. Both conserved end residues are part of each CDR3. The D gene is left open where the match is weak. The size field is filled for only some rows; it gives once, few, many or a size class.

j_call: TRBJ1-2; d_call: -; v_call: TRBV6-5; clone_size: few; cdr3_length: 13; cdr3_aa: CASSYSRGMSYTF; cdr3_nt: TGTGCCAGCAGTTACTCGAGGGGGATGAGCTACACCTTC
j_call: TRBJ1-5; d_call: -; v_call: TRBV19; clone_size: once; cdr3_length: 15; cdr3_aa: CASSDRGGSNQPQHF; cdr3_nt: TGTGCCAGTAGTGATAGGGGAGGGAGCAATCAGCCCCAGCATTTT
j_call: TRBJ1-3; d_call: TRBD1; v_call: TRBV10-3; clone_size: -; cdr3_length: 14; cdr3_aa: CASLQGLSGNTIYF; cdr3_nt: TGTGCCAGCTTACAGGGGCTCTCTGGAAACACCATATATTTT
j_call: TRBJ2-7; d_call: -; v_call: TRBV14; clone_size: -; cdr3_length: 11; cdr3_aa: CASSQYNEQYF; cdr3_nt: TGTGCCAGCAGCCAATATAACGAGCAGTACTTC
j_call: TRBJ1-1; d_call: -; v_call: TRBV5-1; clone_size: -; cdr3_length: 14; cdr3_aa: CASSLLQGDTEAFF; cdr3_nt: TGCGCCAGCAGCTTGCTACAGGGTGACACTGAAGCTTTCTTT
j_call: TRBJ2-3; d_call: -; v_call: TRBV9; clone_size: once; cdr3_length: 13; cdr3_aa: CASSVQNTDTQYF; cdr3_nt: TGTGCCAGCAGCGTACAGAACACAGATACGCAGTATTTT
j_call: TRBJ1-2; d_call: TRBD1; v_call: TRBV5-4; clone_size: -; cdr3_length: 15; cdr3_aa: CASSPGTGGYYGYTF; cdr3_nt: TGTGCCAGCAGCCCCGGGACAGGGGGTTACTATGGCTACACCTTC
j_call: TRBJ1-5; d_call: TRBD1; v_call: TRBV5-1; clone_size: -; cdr3_length: 15; cdr3_aa: CASSPGQGRNQPQHF; cdr3_nt: TGCGCCAGCAGCCCCGGACAGGGGCGCAATCAGCCCCAGCATTTT
j_call: TRBJ2-5; d_call: -; v_call: TRBV5-1; clone_size: -; cdr3_length: 15; cdr3_aa: CASSLVSTGQETQYF; cdr3_nt: TGCGCCAGCAGCTTGGTGTCTACGGGGCAAGAGACCCAGTACTTC
j_call: TRBJ2-4; d_call: -; v_call: TRBV2; clone_size: -; cdr3_length: 13; cdr3_aa: CASSVGSGDIQYF; cdr3_nt: TGTGCCAGCAGTGTCGGGTCAGGGGACATTCAGTACTTC
j_call: TRBJ2-1; d_call: TRBD2; v_call: TRBV7-8; clone_size: once; cdr3_length: 15; cdr3_aa: CASSSPGLGVREQFF; cdr3_nt: TGTGCCAGCAGCTCACCGGGACTAGGAGTTCGTGAGCAGTTCTTC
j_call: TRBJ2-3; d_call: -; v_call: TRBV10-3; clone_size: -; cdr3_length: 14; cdr3_aa: CAISERIRADTQYF; cdr3_nt: TGTGCCATCAGTGAAAGAATCAGGGCCGATACGCAGTATTTT
j_call: TRBJ2-6; d_call: -; v_call: TRBV11-2; clone_size: -; cdr3_length: 18; cdr3_aa: CASSTWGTDVSGANVLTF; cdr3_nt: TGTGCCAGCAGCACCTGGGGGACTGACGTCTCTGGGGCCAACGTCCTGACTTTC
j_call: TRBJ2-7; d_call: TRBD1; v_call: TRBV6-5; clone_size: -; cdr3_length: 15; cdr3_aa: CASSYSLTGVWEQYF; cdr3_nt: TGTGCCAGCAGTTACTCTCTGACAGGGGTTTGGGAGCAGTACTTC
j_call: TRBJ2-2; d_call: -; v_call: TRBV23-1; clone_size: -; cdr3_length: 15; cdr3_aa: CASSQVQGSTGELFF; cdr3_nt: TGCGCCAGCAGTCAAGTTCAGGGTTCCACCGGGGAGCTGTTTTTT
j_call: TRBJ2-7; d_call: TRBD1; v_call: TRBV6-5; clone_size: -; cdr3_length: 14; cdr3_aa: CASTRSRGLDEQYF; cdr3_nt: TGTGCCAGCACTCGAAGCAGGGGGCTCGACGAGCAGTACTTC
j_call: TRBJ1-1; d_call: -; v_call: TRBV10-3; clone_size: -; cdr3_length: 13; cdr3_aa: CAIGNREPFEAFF; cdr3_nt: TGTGCCATCGGAAACAGGGAGCCATTTGAAGCTTTCTTT
j_call: TRBJ1-2; d_call: -; v_call: TRBV2; clone_size: -; cdr3_length: 14; cdr3_aa: CASSAGRDFYGYTF; cdr3_nt: TGTGCCAGCAGTGCTGGCAGGGACTTCTATGGCTACACCTTC
j_call: TRBJ1-6; d_call: -; v_call: TRBV6-1; clone_size: -; cdr3_length: 16; cdr3_aa: CASSETDSARNSPLHF; cdr3_nt: TGTGCCAGCAGTGAAACCGACAGCGCGCGTAATTCACCCCTCCACTTT
j_call: TRBJ1-1; d_call: -; v_call: TRBV12-3/TRBV12-4; clone_size: -; cdr3_length: 13; cdr3_aa: CASSLNIQTEAFF; cdr3_nt: TGTGCCAGCAGTTTAAACATACAGACTGAAGCTTTCTTT
j_call: TRBJ2-3; d_call: -; v_call: TRBV4-1; clone_size: -; cdr3_length: 15; cdr3_aa: CASSQRDLVTDTQYF; cdr3_nt: TGCGCCAGCAGCCAACGGGACTTAGTCACAGATACGCAGTATTTT
j_call: TRBJ2-1; d_call: TRBD2; v_call: TRBV14; clone_size: -; cdr3_length: 15; cdr3_aa: CASSRGGPTVNEQFF; cdr3_nt: TGTGCCAGCAGCCGCGGGGGGCCTACGGTCAATGAGCAGTTCTTC
j_call: TRBJ1-2; d_call: TRBD1; v_call: TRBV11-2; clone_size: -; cdr3_length: 14; cdr3_aa: CASSPAGQNYGYTF; cdr3_nt: TGTGCCAGCAGCCCCGCGGGACAGAACTATGGCTACACCTTC
j_call: TRBJ1-4; d_call: TRBD1; v_call: TRBV29-1; clone_size: -; cdr3_length: 13; cdr3_aa: CSARGQASEKLFF; cdr3_nt: TGCAGCGCGCGGGGACAGGCCTCAGAAAAACTGTTTTTT
j_call: TRBJ1-5; d_call: -; v_call: TRBV18; clone_size: -; cdr3_length: 15; cdr3_aa: CASSPDGRGNQPQHF; cdr3_nt: TGTGCCAGCTCACCAGACGGGCGGGGGAATCAGCCCCAGCATTTT
j_call: TRBJ2-6; d_call: -; v_call: TRBV10-3; clone_size: -; cdr3_length: 14; cdr3_aa: CAISDSSGANVLTF; cdr3_nt: TGTGCCATCAGTGATAGTTCTGGGGCCAACGTCCTGACTTTC
j_call: TRBJ1-1; d_call: -; v_call: TRBV5-5; clone_size: -; cdr3_length: 16; cdr3_aa: CASSFMVPNMNTEAFF; cdr3_nt: TGTGCCAGCAGCTTCATGGTTCCAAACATGAACACTGAAGCTTTCTTT